What follows is one TCR beta chain and its context. The target antigen is unknown. These data belong to a study of T cell responses to AZD1222 COVID-19 vaccine. Study-wide results and limits: Among vaccine-associated CD4 TCRs, coverage spanned spike, with dominance at 160-218 and 743-854. Most donors were white British, females outnumbered males, and clonal diversity was possibly underestimated. Elevations in Spike-specific TCR breadth and depth followed administration of two AZD1222 doses. Close to half of all spike-specific TCRs reportedly target regions of the variants that are unmutated.

The V end was cut by 2 bases, the J end by 7 bases, with 17 bases between. CDR3 length equals 15 residues. CDR1 is SGHDT, CDR2 YYEEEE, per germline. Sequencing used immunoSEQ multiplex PCR; TCRdb keeps in-frame clones, though not all of them. The sample has under 200,000 clones, about 92% seen once. The TCR comes from an adult who received the MenACWY meningococcal vaccine as a control. This chain joins TRBV5-6 and TRBJ2-3; possibly TRBD1 for D (5 bases). The sample consisted of peripheral blood, taken 28 days after the second dose of the MenACWY control vaccine. The CDR3, as DNA: TGTGCCAGCAGCTTACCAGGGCCTGAAAGTAATACGCAGTATTTT. This sequence encodes CASSLPGPESNTQYF.